The 7 T cell receptor beta chains below were found in one sample sequenced in a study of blood T cell repertoires in COVID-19. Data came from immunoSEQ multiplex PCR; TCRdb stores just in-frame clones and leaves some out. The sample has around 200,000 clones, around 87% seen once. The sequenced sample was peripheral blood. The receptors stem from a woman of 80 years or more in a cohort sampled during active or convalescent COVID-19.

Here the CDR3 reads CASSPRSGYLLSLDTQYF. The CDR3 nucleotides read TGTGCCAGCAGCCCTCGGTCGGGTTACCTTCTTAGTTTAGATACGCAGTATTTT. The chain carries TRBV7-2 and TRBJ2-3, with D uncertain. This CDR3 comprises 18 residues. Trimming cost V 5 bases and J 5 bases, with 26 bases left between them. Germline CDR1 is SGHTA and CDR2 is FQGNSA. Variable domain in full (rest from reference TRBV7-2 and TRBJ2-3): GAGVSQSPSNKVTEKGKDVELRCDPISGHTALYWYRQSLGQGLEFLIYFQGNSAPDKSGLPSDRFSAERTGGSVSTLTIQRTQQEDSAVYLCASSPRSGYLLSLDTQYFGPGTRLTVL.

V and J are TRBV6-1 and TRBJ2-5; 7 nucleotides match TRBD1. Trimming at V came to 2 bases and at J to 1 base, leaving 7 bases not matched to a gene. CDR1 is MNHNS, CDR2 SASEGT, per germline. This CDR3 has 16 amino acids. CDR3 DNA sequence: TGTGCCAGCAGTGAATCCCCGACAGGGCCCCAAGAGACCCAGTACTTC. Its translation: CASSESPTGPQETQYF.

The chain employs TRBV11-3 and TRBJ2-3, with 10 positions matching TRBD1. Per germline, CDR1 SGHNT and CDR2 YENEEA. V was pared by 5 bases and J by 5 bases, with 7 bases of the junction left unmatched. The CDR3 is made up of 15 amino acids. The CDR3 DNA is TGTGCCAGCAGCCTCGAGACAGGGGGCAGAGATACGCAGTATTTT. Translated: CASSLETGGRDTQYF.

J is TRBJ2-5 and V is TRBV5-1; 7 bases agree with TRBD2. V trimming: 1 base; J trimming: 4 bases; junction bases outside the gene matches: 1. CDR3 size: 13 residues. Germline loops: CDR1 SGHRS, CDR2 YFSETQ. In nucleotides, the CDR3 is TGCGCCAGCAGCTTGAGACTAGCAGAGACCCAGTACTTC. This gives the protein CASSLRLAETQYF.

The chain employs TRBV9 and TRBJ2-7, with D perhaps matching TRBD1 (5 bases). Trimming shortened V by 0 bases and J by 3 bases, and 10 bases separated the two germline ends. The CDR3 runs to 14 residues. CDR1 is SGDLS and CDR2 is YYNGEE in the germline V gene. In DNA, the CDR3 is TGTGCCAGCAGCGTAGGTAGCAGGGACTACGAGCAGTACTTC. Encoded protein: CASSVGSRDYEQYF.

This chain joins TRBV28 and TRBJ2-5, with a tentative D call TRBD2 (7 bases). Germline V gene sequence: CDR1 MDHEN, CDR2 SYDVKM. Between the trimmed V and J ends, which lost 8 bases and 5 bases, there was a span of 15 bases. This CDR3 is built from 13 residues. The CDR3 DNA follows: TGTGCCAGCTCAGCGGGGACACCGGAGACCCAGTACTTC. This gives the protein CASSAGTPETQYF. The full variable domain, its missing parts supplied by reference TRBV28 and TRBJ2-5, is DVKVTQSSRYLVKRTGEKVFLECVQDMDHENMFWYRQDPGLGLRLIYFSYDVKMKEKGDIPEGYSVSREKKERFSLILESASTNQTSMYLCASSAGTPETQYFGPGTRLLVL.

The gene calls are TRBV24-1 and TRBJ2-3, with TRBD2 matching over 8 bases. Germline loops: CDR1 KGHDR, CDR2 SFDVKD. Trimming took 6 bases from V and 2 from J; bases not matched to a gene: 9. The CDR3 has 16 amino acids. In DNA form, the CDR3 reads TGTGCCACCAGTAGGACTAGCCCGGCGAACACAGATACGCAGTATTTT. This encodes CATSRTSPANTDTQYF.